These T cell receptor beta chains were read from a single sample in a study of T cells in Graves' hyperthyroidism and ophthalmopathy. One entry per CDR3 protein, called by TCRdb with MiXCR from the multiplex PCR reads. The top ten hold 15% to 20% of the sample, which has some 570,000 distinct CDR3 sequences, about 15% seen once. The sequencing sample was made of blood. These receptors originate from a woman between 18 and 30 years old with Graves' ophthalmopathy. CDR3s include the opening cysteine and the closing phenylalanine or tryptophan. A D gene is named only where the DNA matches it firmly. The listing skips clone size in some rows; elsewhere it reads once, few, many or a size class.

clone_size: many; d_call: TRBD2; v_call: TRBV6-4; j_call: TRBJ2-3; cdr3_nt: TGTGCCAGCAGTGACAGCGGGGGTGGAACAGATACGCAGTATTTT; cdr3_aa: CASSDSGGGTDTQYF
clone_size: few; d_call: .; v_call: TRBV9; j_call: TRBJ2-7; cdr3_nt: TGTGCCAGCAGCCTCTCCGACAGTACCTACGAGCAGTACTTC; cdr3_aa: CASSLSDSTYEQYF
clone_size: many; d_call: TRBD2; v_call: TRBV7-2; j_call: TRBJ2-1; cdr3_nt: TGTGCCAGCAGCTCAGCGGGAGTCGGTAGGAGAGATGAGCAGTTCTTC; cdr3_aa: CASSSAGVGRRDEQFF
clone_size: many; d_call: .; v_call: TRBV11-3; j_call: TRBJ1-1; cdr3_nt: TGTGCCAGCAGCTTCCCCCGAGACATTGAAGCTTTCTTT; cdr3_aa: CASSFPRDIEAFF
clone_size: few; d_call: TRBD1; v_call: TRBV30; j_call: TRBJ1-4; cdr3_nt: TGTGCCTGGAGGAACGACAGGGCAACTAATGAAAAACTGTTTTTT; cdr3_aa: CAWRNDRATNEKLFF
clone_size: many; d_call: TRBD1; v_call: TRBV28; j_call: TRBJ2-7; cdr3_nt: TGTGCCAGCACCCCTGGGGACAGCTCCTACGAGCAGTACTTC; cdr3_aa: CASTPGDSSYEQYF
clone_size: many; d_call: .; v_call: TRBV29-1; j_call: TRBJ1-1; cdr3_nt: TGCAGCGTTAGTCAAACTCCGACTACGAACACTGAAGCTTTCTTT; cdr3_aa: CSVSQTPTTNTEAFF
clone_size: few; d_call: TRBD1; v_call: TRBV6-1; j_call: TRBJ1-5; cdr3_nt: TGTGCCAGCAGTGCCCGGGACAGGGGCAATCAGCCCCAGCATTTT; cdr3_aa: CASSARDRGNQPQHF
clone_size: many; d_call: TRBD2; v_call: TRBV3-1; j_call: TRBJ2-5; cdr3_nt: TGTGCCAGCAGCCAAGGGGGACTAGGCGTGCAGACCCAGTACTTC; cdr3_aa: CASSQGGLGVQTQYF
clone_size: .; d_call: .; v_call: TRBV4-1; j_call: TRBJ2-1; cdr3_nt: TGCGCCAGCAGCCAAGAAGGCTTTGGGACACTCCGGGGAGGTGAGCAGTTCTTC; cdr3_aa: CASSQEGFGTLRGGEQFF
clone_size: .; d_call: TRBD2; v_call: TRBV30; j_call: TRBJ2-3; cdr3_nt: TGTGCCTGGACCGGGACTAGCGGGATTAAGGATACGCAGTATTTT; cdr3_aa: CAWTGTSGIKDTQYF
clone_size: .; d_call: .; v_call: TRBV28; j_call: TRBJ1-2; cdr3_nt: TGTGCCAGCAAACTAGGGGGACTAGGGATGGATGGCTACACCTTC; cdr3_aa: CASKLGGLGMDGYTF
clone_size: .; d_call: TRBD1; v_call: TRBV12-3/TRBV12-4; j_call: TRBJ1-3; cdr3_nt: TGTGCCAGCAGGGAGGGACAGGTTTTTGGAAACACCATATATTTT; cdr3_aa: CASREGQVFGNTIYF